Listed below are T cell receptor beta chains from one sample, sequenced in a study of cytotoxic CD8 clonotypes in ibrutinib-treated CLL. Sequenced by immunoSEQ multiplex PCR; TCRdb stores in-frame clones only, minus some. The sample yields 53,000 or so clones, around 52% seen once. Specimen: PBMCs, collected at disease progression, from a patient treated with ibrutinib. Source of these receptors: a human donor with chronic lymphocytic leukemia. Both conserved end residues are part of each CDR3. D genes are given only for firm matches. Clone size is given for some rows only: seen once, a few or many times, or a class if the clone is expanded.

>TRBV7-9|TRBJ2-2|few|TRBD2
TGTGCCAGGGGGACTAGCGGGAGTTCGAACACCGGGGAGCTGTTTTTT
CARGTSGSSNTGELFF
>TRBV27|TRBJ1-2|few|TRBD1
TGTGCCAGCAGTTTGACAGGGTCTAACTATGGCTACACCTTC
CASSLTGSNYGYTF
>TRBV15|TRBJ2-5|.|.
TGTGCCACCAGCAGAGATAGATACTCGCAAGAGACCCAGTACTTC
CATSRDRYSQETQYF
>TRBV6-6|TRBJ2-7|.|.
TGTGCCAGCATGAGGGGTTACGAGCAGTACTTC
CASMRGYEQYF
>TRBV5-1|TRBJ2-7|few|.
TGCGCCAGCAGCATGGCCCTAGCCTACGAGCAGTACTTC
CASSMALAYEQYF
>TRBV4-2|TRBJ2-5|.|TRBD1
TGTGCCAGCAGCCAAGATGGGACAGGCCTTTCAATCGGGGAGACCCAGTACTTC
CASSQDGTGLSIGETQYF
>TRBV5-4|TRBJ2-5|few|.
TGTGCCAGCAACAGCTGGGGGGAAGAGACCCAGTACTTC
CASNSWGEETQYF
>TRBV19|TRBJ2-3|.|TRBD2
TGTGCCAGTACCCCGAAGGGACTAGCGGGGGTCCGACCCACAGATACGCAGTATTTT
CASTPKGLAGVRPTDTQYF
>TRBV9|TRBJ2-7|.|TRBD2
TGTGCCAGCAGCGTAGACCCAGCGGGAGTTACCGACGAGCAGTACTTC
CASSVDPAGVTDEQYF
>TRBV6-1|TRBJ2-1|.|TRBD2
TGTGCCAGCATTCCGACTAGCGGGGGGTACAATGAGCAGTTCTTC
CASIPTSGGYNEQFF
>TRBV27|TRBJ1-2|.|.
TGTGCCAGCAGCCGAACAAAATCCCCAGAGTTCTACGGCTATGGCTACACCTTC
CASSRTKSPEFYGYGYTF
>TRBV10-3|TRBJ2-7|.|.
TGTGCCATCACTGACTTCGAGACAAACGCCTACGAGCAGTACTTC
CAITDFETNAYEQYF
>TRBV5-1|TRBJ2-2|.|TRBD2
TGCGCCAGCACCCAACGGGGGGGATTAGGCACCGGGGAGCTGTTTTTT
CASTQRGGLGTGELFF
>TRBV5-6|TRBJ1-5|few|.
TGTGCCAGCAGCTTGGTAGGGTTGAATCAGCCCCAGCATTTT
CASSLVGLNQPQHF
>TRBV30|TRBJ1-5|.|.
TGTGCCTGGAGTACCCAAACAGTTCAGCCCCAGCATTTT
CAWSTQTVQPQHF
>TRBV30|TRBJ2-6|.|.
TGTGCCTGGAGTGTCCTCCCTGGGGCCAACGTCCTGACTTTC
CAWSVLPGANVLTF
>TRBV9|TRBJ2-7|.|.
TGTGCCAGCAGCGTAGCCGCGGGGGCTGATGCCTACGAGCAGTACTTC
CASSVAAGADAYEQYF
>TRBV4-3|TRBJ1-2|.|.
TGCGCCAGCAGCCAACTTACGGGGGGGACTAACTATGGCTACACCTTC
CASSQLTGGTNYGYTF
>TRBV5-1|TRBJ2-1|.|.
TGCGCCAGCAGCTTGGACCAGGGAAATGAGCAGTTCTTC
CASSLDQGNEQFF
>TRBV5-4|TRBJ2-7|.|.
TGTGCCAGCAGCTTGGGGGGATACGAGCAGTACTTC
CASSLGGYEQYF
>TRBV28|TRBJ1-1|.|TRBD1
TGTGCCAGCAGTTCCACGGACAGGATGAACACTGAAGCTTTCTTT
CASSSTDRMNTEAFF
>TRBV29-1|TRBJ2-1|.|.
TGCAGCGTGGGGACTGCCGTTGGGAATGAGCAGTTCTTC
CSVGTAVGNEQFF
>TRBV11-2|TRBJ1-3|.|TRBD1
TGTGCCAGCAGCTTAACAGGGGGTGTAAGTGGAAACACCATATATTTT
CASSLTGGVSGNTIYF
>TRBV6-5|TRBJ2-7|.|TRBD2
TGTGCCAGCACGGGGGGGGTCAACGAGCAGTACTTC
CASTGGVNEQYF
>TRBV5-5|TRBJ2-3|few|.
TGTGCCAGCAGCTTGTATGGGCGGGTGACGGATACGCAGTATTTT
CASSLYGRVTDTQYF
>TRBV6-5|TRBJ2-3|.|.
TGTGCCAGCAGGGGGGACGGCACAGATACGCAGTATTTT
CASRGDGTDTQYF
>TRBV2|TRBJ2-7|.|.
TGTGCCAGCACCCGACAGTTCCTCTCCTACGAGCAGTACTTC
CASTRQFLSYEQYF
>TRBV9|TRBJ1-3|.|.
TGTGCCAGCAGCCGTAGTGGCTCTGGAAACACCATATATTTT
CASSRSGSGNTIYF
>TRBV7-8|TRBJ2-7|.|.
TGTGCCAGCAGCTTAAGAGGGAACTACGAGCAGTACTTC
CASSLRGNYEQYF
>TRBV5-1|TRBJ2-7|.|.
TGCGCCAGCAGCTTTGGCGTTGGCGGTAGCTCCTACGAGCAGTACTTC
CASSFGVGGSSYEQYF
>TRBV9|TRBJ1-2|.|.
TGTGCCAGCAGCCCCAATTCCGGGGACTATGGCTACACCTTC
CASSPNSGDYGYTF
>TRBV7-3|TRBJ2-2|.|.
TGTGCCAGCAGCTTGGGAGAAACCGGGGAGCTGTTTTTT
CASSLGETGELFF
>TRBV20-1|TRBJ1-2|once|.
TGCAGTTCCGGGACCGGCTATGGCTACACCTTC
CSSGTGYGYTF
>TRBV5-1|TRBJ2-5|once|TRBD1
TGCGCCAGCAGCGTCAGGGACAGGGTTTTGGAGACCCAGTACTTC
CASSVRDRVLETQYF
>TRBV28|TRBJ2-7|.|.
TGTGCCAGCAGCATCCCCGGGTCCTCCTACGAGCAGTACTTC
CASSIPGSSYEQYF
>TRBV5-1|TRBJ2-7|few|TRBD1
TGCGCCAGCAGCGTCGGGACAGTACTTAACGAGCAGTACTTC
CASSVGTVLNEQYF
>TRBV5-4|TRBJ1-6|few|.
TGTGCCAGCAGCCGGATGGGGCTTGGTTCACCCCTCCACTTT
CASSRMGLGSPLHF
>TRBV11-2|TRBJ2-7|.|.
TGTGCCAGCAGCCCCACAGGGTCGGAGGGCTTGTACGAGCAGTACTTC
CASSPTGSEGLYEQYF
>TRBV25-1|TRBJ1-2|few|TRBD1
TGTGCCAGCAGTAGACAGGGTTTGGGCTACACCTTC
CASSRQGLGYTF
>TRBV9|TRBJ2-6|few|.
TGTGCCAGCAGCTCCAGGCGGGGGGCCAACGTCCTGACTTTC
CASSSRRGANVLTF
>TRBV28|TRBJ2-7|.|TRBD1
TGTGCCAGCAGGGACAGGGGCTACGAGCAGTACTTC
CASRDRGYEQYF
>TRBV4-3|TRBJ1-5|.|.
TGCGCCAGCAGCCAAGAGTTTAACAGGGTAGATCAGCCCCAGCATTTT
CASSQEFNRVDQPQHF
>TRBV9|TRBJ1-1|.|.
TGTGCCAGCAGCGCAGAAGGGGCCACTGAAGCTTTCTTT
CASSAEGATEAFF
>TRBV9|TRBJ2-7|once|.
TGTGCCAGCAGCGTAGTCCCAGGCAATCGCGAGCAGTACTTC
CASSVVPGNREQYF
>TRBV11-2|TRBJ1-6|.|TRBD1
TGTGCCAGCAGCGTTGGGACAGGAGGAAATAATTCACCCCTCCACTTT
CASSVGTGGNNSPLHF
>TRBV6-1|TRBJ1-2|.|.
TGTGCCAGCAGTGTTATTCCTGGGGGGAGTGGTGGCTACACCTTC
CASSVIPGGSGGYTF
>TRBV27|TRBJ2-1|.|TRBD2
TGTGCCAGCTTCAGACTAGCGGGGAACAATGAGCAGTTCTTC
CASFRLAGNNEQFF
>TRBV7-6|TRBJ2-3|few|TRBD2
TGTGCCAGCAGCTATCTAACATACTCCGGGACTAGCGGCTCAGATACGCAGTATTTT
CASSYLTYSGTSGSDTQYF
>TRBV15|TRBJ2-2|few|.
TGTGCCACCCCGGGCTCTAACACCGGGGAGCTGTTTTTT
CATPGSNTGELFF
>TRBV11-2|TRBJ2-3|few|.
TGTGCCAGCAGACGTTCAGATACGCAGTATTTT
CASRRSDTQYF
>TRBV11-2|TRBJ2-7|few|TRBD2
TGTGCCAGCAGCCCCGGGACTAGAGGGAACGAGCAGTACTTC
CASSPGTRGNEQYF
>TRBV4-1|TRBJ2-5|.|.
TGCGCCAGCAGCCATACCATGGGGGACCAAGAGACCCAGTACTTC
CASSHTMGDQETQYF
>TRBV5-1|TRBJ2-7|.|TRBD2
TGCGCCAGCACCACCGGGGAGCGGGGGGCGGAAGAGCAGTACTTC
CASTTGERGAEEQYF
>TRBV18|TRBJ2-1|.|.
TGTGCCAGCTCACCACGTTCATGGGACAATGAGCAGTTCTTC
CASSPRSWDNEQFF
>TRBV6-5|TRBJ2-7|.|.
TGTGCCAGCAGTTACGCAGGGGCCCCCTACGAGCAGTACTTC
CASSYAGAPYEQYF